The clone carrying this T cell receptor (beta chain) appeared a single time. This sample was included in a study of blood T cell repertoires in COVID-19. Profiled with immunoSEQ multiplex PCR; TCRdb holds only in-frame clones, not every one. Here the sample spans 35,000 or so clones, about 90% being singletons. Specimen: peripheral blood. The origin of this receptor is a man between 65 and 85 years old with acute or convalescent COVID-19.

The CDR3 region has the DNA TGTGCCAGCAGCCAGATGGAGGGGACTGAAGCTTTCTTT. Amino acids: CASSQMEGTEAFF. The V call is TRBV7-3, the J call TRBJ1-1; a possible D gene is TRBD1 (5 bases). With 5 bases removed from V and 5 bases from J, the gap between germline ends came to 12 bases. CDR1 SGHTA and CDR2 FQGTGA come from the germline V gene. The CDR3 has 13 residues.